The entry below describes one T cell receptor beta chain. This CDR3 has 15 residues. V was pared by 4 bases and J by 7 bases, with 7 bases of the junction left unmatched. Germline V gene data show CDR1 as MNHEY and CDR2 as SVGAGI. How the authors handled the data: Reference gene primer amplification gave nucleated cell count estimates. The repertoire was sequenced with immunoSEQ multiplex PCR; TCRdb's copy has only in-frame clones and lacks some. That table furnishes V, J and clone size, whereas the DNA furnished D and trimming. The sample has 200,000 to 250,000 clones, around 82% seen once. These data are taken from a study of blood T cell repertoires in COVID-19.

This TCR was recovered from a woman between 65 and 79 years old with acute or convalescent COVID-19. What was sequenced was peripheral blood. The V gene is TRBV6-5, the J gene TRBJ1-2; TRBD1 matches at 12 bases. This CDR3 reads CASSSRDRGLFGYTF. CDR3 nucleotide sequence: TGTGCCAGCAGTTCCAGGGACAGGGGGCTGTTTGGCTACACCTTC.